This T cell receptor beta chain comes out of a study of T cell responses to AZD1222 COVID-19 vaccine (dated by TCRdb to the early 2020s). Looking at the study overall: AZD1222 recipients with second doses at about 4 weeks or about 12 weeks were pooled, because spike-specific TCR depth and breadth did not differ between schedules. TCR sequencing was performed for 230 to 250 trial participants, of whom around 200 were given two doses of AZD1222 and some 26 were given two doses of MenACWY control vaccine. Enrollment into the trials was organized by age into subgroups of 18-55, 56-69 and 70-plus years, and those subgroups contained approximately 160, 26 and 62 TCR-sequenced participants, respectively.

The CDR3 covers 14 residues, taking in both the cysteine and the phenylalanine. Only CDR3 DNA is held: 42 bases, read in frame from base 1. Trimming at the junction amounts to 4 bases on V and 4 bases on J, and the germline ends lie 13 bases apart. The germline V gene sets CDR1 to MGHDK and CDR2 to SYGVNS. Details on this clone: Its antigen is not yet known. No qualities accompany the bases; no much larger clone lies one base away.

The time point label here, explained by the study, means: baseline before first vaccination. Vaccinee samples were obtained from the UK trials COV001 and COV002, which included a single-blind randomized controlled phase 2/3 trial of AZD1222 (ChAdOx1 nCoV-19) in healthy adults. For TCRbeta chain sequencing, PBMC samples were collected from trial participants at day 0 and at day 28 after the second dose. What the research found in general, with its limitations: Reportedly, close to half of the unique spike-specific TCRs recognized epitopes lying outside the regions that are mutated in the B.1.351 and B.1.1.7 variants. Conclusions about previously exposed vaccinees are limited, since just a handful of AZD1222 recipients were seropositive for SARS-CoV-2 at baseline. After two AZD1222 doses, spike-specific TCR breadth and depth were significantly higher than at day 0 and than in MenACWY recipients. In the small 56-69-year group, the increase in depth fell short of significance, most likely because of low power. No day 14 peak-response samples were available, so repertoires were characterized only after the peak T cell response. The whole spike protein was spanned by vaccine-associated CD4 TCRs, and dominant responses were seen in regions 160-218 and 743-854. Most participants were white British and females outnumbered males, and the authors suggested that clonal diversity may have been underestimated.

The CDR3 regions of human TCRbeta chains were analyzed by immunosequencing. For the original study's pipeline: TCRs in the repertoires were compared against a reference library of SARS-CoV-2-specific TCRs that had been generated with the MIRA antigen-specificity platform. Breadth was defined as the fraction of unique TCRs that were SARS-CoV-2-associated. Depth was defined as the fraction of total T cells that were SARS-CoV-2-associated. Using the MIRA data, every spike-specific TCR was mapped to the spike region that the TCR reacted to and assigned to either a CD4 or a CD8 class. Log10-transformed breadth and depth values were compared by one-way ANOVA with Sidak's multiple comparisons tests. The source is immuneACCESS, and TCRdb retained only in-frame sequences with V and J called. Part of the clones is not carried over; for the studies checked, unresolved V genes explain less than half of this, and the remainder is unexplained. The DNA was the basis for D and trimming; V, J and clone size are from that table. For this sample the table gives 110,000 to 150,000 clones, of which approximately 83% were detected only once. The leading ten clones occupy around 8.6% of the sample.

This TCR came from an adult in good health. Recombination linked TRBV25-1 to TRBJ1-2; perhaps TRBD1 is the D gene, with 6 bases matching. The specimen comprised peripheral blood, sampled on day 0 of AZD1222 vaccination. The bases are TGTGCCAGCAGTGCCTACAGGGAACCCTATGGCTACACCTTC. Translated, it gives CASSAYREPYGYTF.